This TCR beta chain emerged from a study of blood T cell repertoires in COVID-19. Study context: Some COVID-19 samples were acute and others convalescent; all came from the United States, Italy and Spain. Nucleic acid was either cDNA or gDNA, and it came from T cells, B-cell-depleted T cells, or PBMCs.

CDR3 length: 14 amino acids. V was pared by 0 bases and J by 5 bases, with 4 bases of the junction left unmatched. Germline CDR1 SGHAT, CDR2 FQNNGV. Authors' analysis steps: From reference gene primer amplification, estimates of nucleated cell counts were derived. Clones were sequenced by immunoSEQ multiplex PCR, and TCRdb holds only the in-frame ones, with some missing. V, J and clone size reflect that table, while D and trimming were determined from the DNA. This sample has some 200,000 clones, with 65% to 85% found just once. This sequence joins TRBV11-2 and TRBJ2-7; 7 bases line up with TRBD2. This sequence was found in a woman aged 25 to 39 who had recovered from COVID-19. The sequencing input was peripheral blood. CDR3 DNA sequence: TGTGCCAGCAGCTTAGAGGGGGGGAGGAACGAGCAGTACTTC. It yields the protein CASSLEGGRNEQYF.